A few counts support the clone carrying this T cell receptor beta chain. The record originates from a study of blood T cell repertoires in COVID-19. Study in general: Acute-phase and convalescent COVID-19 samples originated in the United States, Italy and Spain.

Sequencing used immunoSEQ multiplex PCR; TCRdb keeps in-frame clones, though not all of them. The sample carries about 160,000 clones, over 65% recorded once. This CDR3 comprises 12 residues. Germline CDR1 is SGHTA and CDR2 is FQGNSA. Trimming took 4 bases from V and 4 from J, leaving 5 bases between them. Assignment of participants to cohorts was predicated upon participant-reported clinical history. Each recovered donor of Cohort 3 presented with two negative PCRs, clearance, or symptom resolution. The specimen sequenced was PBMCs or T cells enriched from blood (not recorded which). The chain uses TRBV7-2 and TRBJ1-5, with no clear D. The clonotype comes from a woman in her forties or fifties who had recovered from COVID-19. CDR3 region: CASSSPNQPQHF. The CDR3 nucleotides read TGTGCCAGCAGCTCTCCTAATCAGCCCCAGCATTTT.